The 16 T cell receptor beta chains given below trace back to one sample, sequenced in a study of shared clonotypes between healthy human individuals (dated by TCRdb to 2020 to 2021). The library was prepared using the immunoSEQ multiplex PCR assay. The table was pulled from immuneACCESS by TCRdb, which kept in-frame rearrangements only. Such tables lose some clones; where checked, under half of the loss comes from unresolved V genes, and the rest has no known cause. Within this sample are about 1,800,000 clones, with about 94% of them counted one time only. The ten largest clones capture around 1.2% of the sample. CD8 naive samples were CD45RO-negative cells positively selected for CCR7, giving a CD45RA+CCR7+ population that excluded TemRA cells. Sequencing was carried out using naive CD8+ T cells sorted from blood. The sample's cell subset or site label is to be understood as: CD45RA+CCR7+. All receptors derive from a man in his late teens or twenties in good health.

The chain combines TRBV27 with TRBJ1-5, with 7 bases identical to TRBD1. The germline gives CDR1 MNHEY, CDR2 SMNVEV (reference sequence). The CDR3 spans 15 residues. V was pared by 7 bases and J by 0 bases, with 6 bases of the junction left unmatched. The CDR3 here is CASNPTGFSNQPQHF. DNA for the CDR3: TGTGCCAGCAACCCGACAGGGTTTAGCAATCAGCCCCAGCATTTT.

This clone showed up just a few times. This CDR3 is also generated by other DNA sequences in the sample. The V call is TRBV5-4, the J call TRBJ1-1; D is unclear. The V end lost 0 bases, the J end lost 7 bases, and 7 bases lay between the germline ends. Germline CDR1 reads SGHNT; CDR2 reads YYREEE (reference sequence). The CDR3 is made up of 12 amino acids. CDR3: CASSLGGIEAFF. Written as DNA, the CDR3 is TGTGCCAGCAGCTTGGGAGGGATTGAAGCTTTCTTT.

The genes are TRBV6-1 and TRBJ2-4, with TRBD2 identical over 10 bases. Trimming cost V 4 bases and J 6 bases; bases outside gene matches: 6. This CDR3 has 15 residues. The germline gives CDR1 MNHNS, CDR2 SASEGT. The CDR3 DNA is TGTGCCAGCAGTGTTCTTAGCGGGGGGCCAAACATTCAGTACTTC. It encodes CASSVLSGGPNIQYF.

The J gene is TRBJ1-2, the V gene TRBV13; 10 bases are shared with TRBD1. The CDR3 extends over 16 amino acids. Per germline, CDR1 PRHDT and CDR2 FYEKMQ (reference sequence). V trimming: 5 bases; J trimming: 4 bases; junction bases outside the gene matches: 10. The DNA for the CDR3 is TGTGCCAGCAGCCCAGACGGGACAGGGGAAATCTATGGCTACACCTTC. Its protein is CASSPDGTGEIYGYTF.

This chain uses TRBV4-1 with TRBJ2-2; tentatively, D is TRBD2 (6 bases). CDR3 length: 15 amino acids. Per the germline V gene, CDR1 is MGHRA and CDR2 is YSYEKL. V gave up 0 bases and J gave up 12 bases, with 17 bases separating them. The CDR3 region has the DNA TGCGCCAGCAGCCAAGATGGGGCGGGGTTTGGAAAGCTGTTTTTT. It is translated as CASSQDGAGFGKLFF.

The chain employs TRBV9 and TRBJ1-4; possibly TRBD1 for D (5 bases). This CDR3 spans 14 amino acids. Germline CDR1 SGDLS, CDR2 YYNGEE. Trimming removed 3 bases at V and 8 bases at J, with 14 bases between. CDR3 in amino acids: CASSDGGLLEKLFF. The CDR3 nucleotides are TGTGCCAGCAGCGACGGGGGACTGTTGGAAAAACTGTTTTTT. Variable domain in full (rest from reference TRBV9 and TRBJ1-4): DSGVTQTPKHLITATGQRVTLRCSPRSGDLSVYWYQQSLDQGLQFLIQYYNGEERAKGNILERFSAQQFPDLHSELNLSSLELGDSALYFCASSDGGLLEKLFFGSGTQLSVL.

J is TRBJ2-2 and V is TRBV7-9, with 10 bases matching TRBD2. V was pared by 5 bases and J by 3 bases, with 15 bases of the junction left unmatched. The CDR3 sequence is 19 residues long. CDR1 and CDR2 from the germline V gene are SEHNR and FQNEAQ (reference sequence). CDR3 in amino acids: CASSQTASGSLGYTGELFF. CDR3 nucleotides: TGTGCCAGCAGCCAAACCGCTAGCGGGAGTCTCGGCTACACCGGGGAGCTGTTTTTT.

V and J are TRBV5-1 and TRBJ1-2; 7 bases agree with TRBD1. This CDR3 has 13 residues. Trimming removed 5 bases from V and 3 bases from J; junction bases left unmatched: 4. CDR1 is SGHRS and CDR2 is YFSETQ in the germline V gene. CDR3 bases: TGCGCCAGCAGGCTCACAGGGGACTATGGCTACACCTTC. Its protein product is CASRLTGDYGYTF.

The J gene is TRBJ1-1, the V gene TRBV29-1, with D unresolved. The length of the CDR3 is 13 residues. Per germline, CDR1 SQVTM and CDR2 ANQGSEA. V lost 4 bases and J 0 bases, leaving 9 bases between the germline ends. CDR3 in amino acids: CSVGSTVNTEAFF. CDR3 nucleotide sequence: TGCAGCGTTGGATCCACCGTGAACACTGAAGCTTTCTTT.

The chain has TRBV13 and TRBJ2-1; maybe TRBD2 (5 bases). Germline V gene sequence: CDR1 PRHDT, CDR2 FYEKMQ (reference sequence). The V end lost 1 base, the J end lost 0 bases, and 7 bases lay between the germline ends. The CDR3 spans 15 residues. CDR3 nucleotides: TGTGCCAGCAGCTTAGAGCGGAGCTCCTACAATGAGCAGTTCTTC. Its translation is CASSLERSSYNEQFF.

The chain has TRBV5-1 and TRBJ2-1; possible D gene TRBD2, 6 bases. Trimming took 0 bases from V and 5 from J, leaving 15 bases between them. Per germline, CDR1 SGHRS and CDR2 YFSETQ. This CDR3 has 16 residues. The CDR3 sequence: CASSLAGGVGNNEQFF. The CDR3 DNA sequence: TGCGCCAGCAGCTTGGCCGGCGGGGTAGGGAACAATGAGCAGTTCTTC.

This clone occurred once. The chain is built from TRBV6-4 and TRBJ2-1, with TRBD1 as a possible D gene (5 bases). Trimming shortened V by 1 base and J by 6 bases, and 16 bases separated the two germline ends. CDR1 MRHNA and CDR2 SNTAGT come from the germline V gene. This CDR3 is built from 16 residues. The CDR3 sequence is CASSDYLVQGGNEQFF. CDR3 DNA sequence: TGTGCCAGCAGTGACTATCTAGTCCAGGGTGGCAATGAGCAGTTCTTC.

The V call is TRBV27, the J call TRBJ1-6; no clear D. CDR1 is MNHEY and CDR2 is SMNVEV in the germline V gene (reference sequence). Trimming pared 0 bases from V and 10 bases from J, leaving 25 bases between. The CDR3 is 19 residues long. CDR3: CASSLSSYSHGTYESPLHF. Written as DNA, the CDR3 is TGTGCCAGCAGTTTATCGTCCTATTCCCATGGAACGTACGAATCACCCCTCCACTTT.

A note on this clone: Other DNA sequences within the sample encode an identical CDR3. Here the CDR3 DNA reads TGTGCCAGCAGCTTTTCAGGGGGCGAGCAGTACTTC. This translates into CASSFSGGEQYF. The J gene is TRBJ2-7, the V gene TRBV5-6; TRBD1 matches at 7 bases. The CDR3 is 12 amino acids. J gave up 6 bases and V 2 bases, and 2 bases lay outside the gene matches. The germline V gene has CDR1 SGHDT and CDR2 YYEEEE.

Concerning this clone itself: Other DNA sequences of this sample code for an identical CDR3. The rearrangement uses TRBV29-1 and TRBJ2-7, with 8 positions matching TRBD2. The germline CDR1 and CDR2 sequences are SQVTM and ANQGSEA. The V gene end was trimmed by 4 bases and the J gene end by 2 bases; junction bases not matched to a gene: 4. The CDR3 is made up of 13 amino acids. CDR3 DNA: TGCAGCGTTGGGCTAGCGGGTACCTACGAGCAGTACTTC. Translating it yields CSVGLAGTYEQYF.

The chain couples TRBV9 to TRBJ2-7, with TRBD1 matching 10 bases. CDR1 is SGDLS, CDR2 YYNGEE, per germline. The V and J ends lost 4 bases and 0 bases, in that order; junction bases with no gene match: 4. The CDR3 extends over 15 amino acids. CDR3 in amino acids: CASSLGQGSSYEQYF. DNA of the CDR3: TGTGCCAGCAGCCTGGGACAGGGGAGCTCCTACGAGCAGTACTTC. The full variable domain, completed using reference TRBV9 and TRBJ2-7, is DSGVTQTPKHLITATGQRVTLRCSPRSGDLSVYWYQQSLDQGLQFLIQYYNGEERAKGNILERFSAQQFPDLHSELNLSSLELGDSALYFCASSLGQGSSYEQYFGPGTRLTVT.